The subject of this entry is one TCR beta chain. The sample comes from a study of blood T cell repertoires in COVID-19. Across the study: Acute-phase and convalescent COVID-19 samples originated in the United States, Italy and Spain. Sample material is recorded as cDNA or gDNA derived from T cells, B-cell-depleted T cells, or PBMCs.

As processed by the authors: Counts of nucleated cells, estimated from reference gene primer amplification, were obtained. Repertoires were generated with immunoSEQ multiplex PCR, while TCRdb's copy carries only in-frame clones and drops some. V, J and clone size were drawn from that table, and D and trimming were deduced from the DNA. The table has around 190,000 clones, approximately 82% seen once. The CDR3 spans 16 residues. V dropped 5 bases and J dropped 3; count of bases not matched to a gene: 10. Germline assignment: CDR1 PRHDT and CDR2 FYEKMQ (reference sequence). The chain is built from TRBV13 and TRBJ2-1, with 7 bases matching TRBD1. Sequenced sample: peripheral blood. The TCR sequence derives from a human donor in a cohort sampled during active COVID-19. The CDR3 is CASSPTGQRNYNEQFF. The CDR3 region has the DNA TGTGCCAGCAGCCCAACGGGACAGCGGAACTACAATGAGCAGTTCTTC.